This TCR beta chain emerged from a study of human T cells and chemical hapten exposure. Study results and limitations: Patch test score was positively correlated with the counts of PT1 expanded TCRs. Expanded TCRs formed significantly more large CDR3 similarity clusters than controls.

This clonotype was seen repeatedly, ten times or more. What it binds is not known. Per the authors' pipeline: The number of TCRs in each sample had a median of about 100,000 and spanned roughly 23,224 to 750,000. TCRdb ran MiXCR on the RACE reads and lists one entry per CDR3 protein. The V and J calls follow TCRdb's processing rather than the paper's. The profile shows about 94,000 distinct CDR3 sequences, about 9.3% of them singletons. CDR1 is SQVTM, CDR2 ANQGSEA, per germline. The CDR3 loop spans 15 amino acids. The J segment lost 14 bases and the V segment lost 0 bases, leaving 15 bases of the junction unmatched. Sample time point: patch test 2, 6 weeks after DPC sensitization. The treatment denotes: therapeutic diphenylcyclopropenone sensitization with weekly scalp DPC.

The receptor comes from a woman in her thirties or forties with alopecia areata. Some clones in this sample may be carry-over from other donors' samples. This chain connects TRBV29-1 to TRBJ1-4; 7 bases line up with TRBD1. The sample was whole blood, taken in connection with sensitization to the hapten diphenylcyclopropenone (DPC). The CDR3 protein is CSVEDLVQGGSRLFF. The CDR3 DNA reads as TGCAGCGTTGAAGATTTGGTGCAGGGGGGGAGTCGGCTGTTTTTT.